This TCR beta chain is drawn from a study of blood T cell repertoires in COVID-19. For the study at large: Spain, Italy and the United States supplied samples that represented acute and convalescent COVID-19.

V dropped 10 bases and J dropped 2 bases, with 16 bases sitting between them. Looked up from germline, CDR1 is MNHEY and CDR2 is SVGAGI. The CDR3 spans 14 residues. Clones were sequenced by immunoSEQ multiplex PCR, and TCRdb holds only the in-frame ones, with some missing. The data hold roughly 200,000 clones, with approximately 80% observed a single time. The TCR originated in a woman aged 40 to 55 with COVID-19, enrolled during active disease. The chain has TRBV6-5 and TRBJ2-3; tentatively, D is TRBD2 (7 bases). What was sequenced was peripheral blood. The CDR3 bases are TGTGCCACCAAAACAGGGAGGGACACAGATACGCAGTATTTT. Translating gives CATKTGRDTDTQYF.